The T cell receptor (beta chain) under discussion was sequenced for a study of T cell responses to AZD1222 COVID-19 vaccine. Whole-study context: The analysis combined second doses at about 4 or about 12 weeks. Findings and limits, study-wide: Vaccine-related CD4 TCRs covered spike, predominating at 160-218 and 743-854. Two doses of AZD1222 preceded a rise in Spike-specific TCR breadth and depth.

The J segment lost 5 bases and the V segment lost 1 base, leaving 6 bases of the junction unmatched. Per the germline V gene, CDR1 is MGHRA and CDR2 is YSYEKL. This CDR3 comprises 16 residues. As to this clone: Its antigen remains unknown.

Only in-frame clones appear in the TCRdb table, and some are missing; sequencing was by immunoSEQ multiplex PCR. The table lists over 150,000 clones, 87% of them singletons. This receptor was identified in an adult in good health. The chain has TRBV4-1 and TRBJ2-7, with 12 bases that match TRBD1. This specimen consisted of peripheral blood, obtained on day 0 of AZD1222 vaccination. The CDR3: CASSQVPGQGAHEQYF. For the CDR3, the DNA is TGCGCCAGCAGCCAAGTACCGGGACAGGGGGCGCACGAGCAGTACTTC.